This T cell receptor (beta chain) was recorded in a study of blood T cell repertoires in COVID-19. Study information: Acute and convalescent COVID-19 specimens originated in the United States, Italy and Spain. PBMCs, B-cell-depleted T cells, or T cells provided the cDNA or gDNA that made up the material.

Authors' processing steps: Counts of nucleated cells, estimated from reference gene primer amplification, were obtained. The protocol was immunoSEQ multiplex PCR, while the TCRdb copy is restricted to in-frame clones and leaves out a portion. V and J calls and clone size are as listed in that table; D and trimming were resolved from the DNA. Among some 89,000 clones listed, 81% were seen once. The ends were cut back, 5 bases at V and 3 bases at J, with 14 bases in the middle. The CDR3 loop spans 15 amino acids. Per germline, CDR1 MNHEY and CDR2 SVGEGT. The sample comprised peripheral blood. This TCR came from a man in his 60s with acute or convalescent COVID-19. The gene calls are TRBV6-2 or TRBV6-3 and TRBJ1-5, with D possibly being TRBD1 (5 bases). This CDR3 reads CASSGLQVPNQPQHF. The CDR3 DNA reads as TGTGCCAGCAGTGGATTACAGGTGCCCAATCAGCCCCAGCATTTT.